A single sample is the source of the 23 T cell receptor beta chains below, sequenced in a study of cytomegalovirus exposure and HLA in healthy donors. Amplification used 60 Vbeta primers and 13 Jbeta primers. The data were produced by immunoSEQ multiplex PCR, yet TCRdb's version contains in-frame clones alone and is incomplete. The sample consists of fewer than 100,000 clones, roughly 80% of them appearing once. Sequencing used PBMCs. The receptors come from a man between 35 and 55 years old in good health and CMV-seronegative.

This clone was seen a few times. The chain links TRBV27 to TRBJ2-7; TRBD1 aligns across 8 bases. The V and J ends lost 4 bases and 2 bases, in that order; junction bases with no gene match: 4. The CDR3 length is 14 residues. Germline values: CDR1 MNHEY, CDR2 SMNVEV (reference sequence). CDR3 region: CASSSRTGTYEQYF. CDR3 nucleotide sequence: TGTGCCAGCAGTTCCCGGACAGGGACCTACGAGCAGTACTTC.

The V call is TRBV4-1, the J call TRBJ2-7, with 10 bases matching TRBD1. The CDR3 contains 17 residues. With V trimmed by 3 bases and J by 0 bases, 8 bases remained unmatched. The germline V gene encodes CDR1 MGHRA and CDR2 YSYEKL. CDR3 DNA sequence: TGCGCCAGCAGCCAGGATCTGGACAGGGGGGGCTCCTACGAGCAGTACTTC. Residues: CASSQDLDRGGSYEQYF.

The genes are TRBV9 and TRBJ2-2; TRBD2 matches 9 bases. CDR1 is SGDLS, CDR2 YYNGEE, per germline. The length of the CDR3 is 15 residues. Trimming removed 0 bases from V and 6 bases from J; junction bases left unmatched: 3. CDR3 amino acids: CASSVAASGAGELFF. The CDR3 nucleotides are TGTGCCAGCAGCGTAGCTGCTAGCGGGGCCGGGGAGCTGTTTTTT.

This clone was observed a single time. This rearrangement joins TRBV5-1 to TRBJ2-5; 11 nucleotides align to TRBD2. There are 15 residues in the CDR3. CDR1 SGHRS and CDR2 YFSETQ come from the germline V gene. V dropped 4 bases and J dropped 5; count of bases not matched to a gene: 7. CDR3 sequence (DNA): TGCGCCAGCAGCGAGGGACTAGCGGTCTCGGAGACCCAGTACTTC. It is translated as CASSEGLAVSETQYF.

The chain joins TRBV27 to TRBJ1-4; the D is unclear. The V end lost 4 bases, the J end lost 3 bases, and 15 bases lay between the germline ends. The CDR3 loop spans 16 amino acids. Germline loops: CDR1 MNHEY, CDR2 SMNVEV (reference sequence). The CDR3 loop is CASSSFPSGPNEKLFF. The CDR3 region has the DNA TGTGCCAGCAGTTCCTTCCCTAGCGGACCTAATGAAAAACTGTTTTTT. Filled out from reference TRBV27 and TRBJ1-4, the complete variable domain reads EAQVTQNPRYLITVTGKKLTVTCSQNMNHEYMSWYRQDPGLGLRQIYYSMNVEVTDKGDVPEGYKVSRKEKRNFPLILESPSPNQTSLYFCASSSFPSGPNEKLFFGSGTQLSVL.

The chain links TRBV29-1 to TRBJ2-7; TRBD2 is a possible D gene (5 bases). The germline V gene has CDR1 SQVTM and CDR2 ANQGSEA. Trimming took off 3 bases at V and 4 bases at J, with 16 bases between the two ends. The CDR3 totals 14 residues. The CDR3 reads CSVEVPRGGYEQYF. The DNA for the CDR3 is TGCAGCGTTGAGGTCCCACGGGGTGGATACGAGCAGTACTTC.

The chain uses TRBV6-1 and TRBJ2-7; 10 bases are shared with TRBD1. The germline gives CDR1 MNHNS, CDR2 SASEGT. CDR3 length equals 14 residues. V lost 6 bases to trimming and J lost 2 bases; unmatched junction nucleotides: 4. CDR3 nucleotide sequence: TGTGCCAGCAGGGAGACAGGGGGCACCTACGAGCAGTACTTC. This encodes CASRETGGTYEQYF.

CDR3 sequence (DNA): TGCGCCAGCAGCTTGGGTCGGGGAGAGACCCAGTACTTC. Its protein product is CASSLGRGETQYF. The rearrangement links TRBV5-1 to TRBJ2-5, with D tentatively TRBD2 (5 bases). The V gene lost 0 bases and the J gene lost 4 bases, with 7 bases spanning the gap. CDR1 is SGHRS and CDR2 is YFSETQ in the germline V gene. The CDR3 spans 13 residues.

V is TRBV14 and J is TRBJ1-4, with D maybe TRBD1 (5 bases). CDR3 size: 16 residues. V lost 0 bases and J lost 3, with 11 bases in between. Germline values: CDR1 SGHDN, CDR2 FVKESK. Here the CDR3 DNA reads TGTGCCAGCAGCCAAGATCTGATAGGGGCTAATGAAAAACTGTTTTTT. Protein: CASSQDLIGANEKLFF.

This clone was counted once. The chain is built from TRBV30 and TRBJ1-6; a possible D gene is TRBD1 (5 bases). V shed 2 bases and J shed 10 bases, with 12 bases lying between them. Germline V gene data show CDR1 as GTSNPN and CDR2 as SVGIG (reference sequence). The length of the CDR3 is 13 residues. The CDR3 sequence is CAWSPGGTSPLHF. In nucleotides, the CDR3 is TGTGCCTGGAGTCCGGGGGGTACGTCACCCCTCCACTTT.

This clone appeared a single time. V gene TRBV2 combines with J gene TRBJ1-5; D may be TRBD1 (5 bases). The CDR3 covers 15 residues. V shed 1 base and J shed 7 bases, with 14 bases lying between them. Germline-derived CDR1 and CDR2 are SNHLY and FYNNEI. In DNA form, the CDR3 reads TGTGCCAGCAGTGAAGACAGAGCTCAGGGACAGCCCCAGCATTTT. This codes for CASSEDRAQGQPQHF.

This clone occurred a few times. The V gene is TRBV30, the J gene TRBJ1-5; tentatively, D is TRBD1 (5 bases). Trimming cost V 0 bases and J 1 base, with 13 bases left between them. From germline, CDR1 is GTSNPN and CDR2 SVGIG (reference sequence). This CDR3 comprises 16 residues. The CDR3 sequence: CAWSVRGFASNQPQHF. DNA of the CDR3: TGTGCCTGGAGTGTACGGGGGTTCGCCAGCAATCAGCCCCAGCATTTT.

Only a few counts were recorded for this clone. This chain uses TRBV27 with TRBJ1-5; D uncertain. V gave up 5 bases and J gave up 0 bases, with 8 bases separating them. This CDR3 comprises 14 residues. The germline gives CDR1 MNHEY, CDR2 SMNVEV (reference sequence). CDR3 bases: TGTGCCAGCAGTCGAGGGAATAGCAATCAGCCCCAGCATTTT. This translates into CASSRGNSNQPQHF.

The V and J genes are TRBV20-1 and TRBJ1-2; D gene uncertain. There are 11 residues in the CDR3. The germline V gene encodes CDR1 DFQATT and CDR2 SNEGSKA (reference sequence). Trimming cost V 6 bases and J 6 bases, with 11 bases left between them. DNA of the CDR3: TGCAGTGCCCTTATACCTAATGGCTACACCTTC. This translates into CSALIPNGYTF.

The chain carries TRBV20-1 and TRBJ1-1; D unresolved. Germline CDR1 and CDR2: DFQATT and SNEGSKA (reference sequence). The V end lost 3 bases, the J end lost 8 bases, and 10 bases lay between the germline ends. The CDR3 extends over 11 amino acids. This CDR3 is CSASRASEAFF. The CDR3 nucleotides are TGCAGTGCTAGTCGAGCCTCGGAAGCTTTCTTT.

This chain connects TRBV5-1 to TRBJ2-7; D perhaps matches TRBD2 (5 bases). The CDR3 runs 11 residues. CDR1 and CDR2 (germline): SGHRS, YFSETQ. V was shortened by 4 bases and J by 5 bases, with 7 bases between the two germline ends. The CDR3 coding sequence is TGCGCCAGCAGCGTGCGGGACGAGCAGTACTTC. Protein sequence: CASSVRDEQYF.

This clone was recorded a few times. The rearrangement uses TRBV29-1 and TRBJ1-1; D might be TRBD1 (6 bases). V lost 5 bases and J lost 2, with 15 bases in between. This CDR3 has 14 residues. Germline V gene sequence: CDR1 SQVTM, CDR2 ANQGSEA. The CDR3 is CSVQRDTSNTEAFF. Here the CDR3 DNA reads TGCAGCGTTCAAAGGGACACGTCAAACACTGAAGCTTTCTTT.

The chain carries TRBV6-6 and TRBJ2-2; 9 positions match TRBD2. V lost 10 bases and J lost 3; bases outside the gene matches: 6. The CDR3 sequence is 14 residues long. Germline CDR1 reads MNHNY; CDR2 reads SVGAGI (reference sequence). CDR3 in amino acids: CATAGGRDTGELFF. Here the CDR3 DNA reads TGTGCCACCGCGGGGGGGCGGGACACCGGGGAGCTGTTTTTT.

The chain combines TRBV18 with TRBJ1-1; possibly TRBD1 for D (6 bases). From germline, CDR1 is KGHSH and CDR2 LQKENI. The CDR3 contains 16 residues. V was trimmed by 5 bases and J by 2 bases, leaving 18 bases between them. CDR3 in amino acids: CASSATRTDRNTEAFF. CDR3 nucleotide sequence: TGTGCCAGCTCAGCGACTCGGACGGACAGAAACACTGAAGCTTTCTTT.

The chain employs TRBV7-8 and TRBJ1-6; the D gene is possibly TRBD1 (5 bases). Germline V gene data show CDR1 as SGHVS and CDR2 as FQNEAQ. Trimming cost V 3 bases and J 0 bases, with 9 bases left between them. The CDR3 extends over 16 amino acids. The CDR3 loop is CASSFGGNSYNSPLHF. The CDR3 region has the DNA TGTGCCAGCAGCTTTGGGGGGAACTCCTATAATTCACCCCTCCACTTT.

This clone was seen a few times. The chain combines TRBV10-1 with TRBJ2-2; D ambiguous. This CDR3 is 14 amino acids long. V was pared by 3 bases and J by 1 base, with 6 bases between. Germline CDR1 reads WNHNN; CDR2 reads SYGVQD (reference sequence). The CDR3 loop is CASSDRRNTGELFF. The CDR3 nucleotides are TGCGCCAGCAGTGACAGAAGGAACACCGGGGAGCTGTTTTTT.

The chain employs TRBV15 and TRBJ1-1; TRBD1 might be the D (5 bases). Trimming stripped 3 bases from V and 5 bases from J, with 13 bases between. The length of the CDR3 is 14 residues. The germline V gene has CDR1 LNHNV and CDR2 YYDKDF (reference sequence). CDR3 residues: CATSRSRGGTEAFF. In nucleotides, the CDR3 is TGTGCCACCAGCAGGTCAAGGGGAGGTACTGAAGCTTTCTTT.

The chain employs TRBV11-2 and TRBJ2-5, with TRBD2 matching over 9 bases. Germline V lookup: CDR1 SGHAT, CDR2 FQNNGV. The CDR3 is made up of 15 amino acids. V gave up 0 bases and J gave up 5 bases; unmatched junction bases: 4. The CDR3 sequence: CASSLDGLATETQYF. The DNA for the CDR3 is TGTGCCAGCAGCTTAGATGGACTAGCGACGGAGACCCAGTACTTC.